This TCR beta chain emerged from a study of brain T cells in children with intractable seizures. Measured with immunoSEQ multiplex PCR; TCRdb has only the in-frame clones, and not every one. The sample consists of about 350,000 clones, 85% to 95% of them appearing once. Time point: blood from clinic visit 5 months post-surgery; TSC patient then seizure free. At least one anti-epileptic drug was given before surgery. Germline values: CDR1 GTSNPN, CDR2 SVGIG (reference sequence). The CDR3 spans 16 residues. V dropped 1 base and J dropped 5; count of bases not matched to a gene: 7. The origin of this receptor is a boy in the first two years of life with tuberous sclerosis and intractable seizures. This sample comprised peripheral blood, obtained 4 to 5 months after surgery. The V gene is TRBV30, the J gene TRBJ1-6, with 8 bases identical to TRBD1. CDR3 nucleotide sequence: TGTGCCTGGAGTGCGGGACAGGCCTTTAATAATTCACCCCTCCACTTT. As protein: CAWSAGQAFNNSPLHF.